What follows are 11 T cell receptor beta chains derived from one specimen sequenced in a study of T cell changes during pregnancy in multiple sclerosis. Sequencing was performed with immunoSEQ multiplex PCR; in TCRdb, only in-frame clones are kept and a portion is missing. Of 45,000 to 50,000 clones detected, about 91% appear once; the ten largest clones hold around 2.1%. This sample comprised peripheral blood, obtained in the third trimester of pregnancy. These receptors were taken from a female donor with multiple sclerosis, enrolled in a pregnancy study.

This sequence joins TRBV5-4 and TRBJ1-1, with D possibly TRBD1 on 5 matching bases. CDR1 is SGHNT, CDR2 YYREEE, per germline (reference sequence). This CDR3 is 13 amino acids long. Trimming left V 7 bases short and J 0 bases short, with 10 bases between. CDR3 nucleotides: TGTGCCAGCCGGGGGGGGATGAACACTGAAGCTTTCTTT. Translated, it gives CASRGGMNTEAFF. The whole variable domain, filled in from reference TRBV5-4 and TRBJ1-1, reads ETGVTQSPTHLIKTRGQQVTLRCSSQSGHNTVSWYQQALGQGPQFIFQYYREEENGRGNFPPRFSGLQFPNYSSELNVNALELDDSALYLCASRGGMNTEAFFGQGTRLTVV.

The chain couples TRBV25-1 to TRBJ2-5, with TRBD2 identical over 9 bases. The germline V gene encodes CDR1 MGHDK and CDR2 SYGVNS. The CDR3 consists of 17 residues. The J segment lost 1 base and the V segment lost 0 bases, leaving 6 bases of the junction unmatched. For the CDR3, the DNA is TGTGCCAGCAGTGAATATGGATTGACTAGCGGCCAAGAGACCCAGTACTTC. As protein: CASSEYGLTSGQETQYF.

The chain is built from TRBV30 and TRBJ2-2, with a possible D match to TRBD2 (5 bases). The CDR3 covers 12 residues. Germline CDR1 reads GTSNPN; CDR2 reads SVGIG (reference sequence). Trimming cost V 3 bases and J 6 bases, with 8 bases left between them. Here the CDR3 reads CAWSGNPGELFF. DNA for the CDR3: TGTGCCTGGAGCGGGAATCCCGGGGAGCTGTTTTTT. The variable domain in full, completed from reference TRBV30 and TRBJ2-2, reads SQTIHQWPATLVQPVGSPLSLECTVEGTSNPNLYWYRQAAGRGLQLLFYSVGIGQISSEVPQNLSASRPQDRQFILSSKKLLLSDSGFYLCAWSGNPGELFFGEGSRLTVL.

The CDR3, as DNA: TGTGCCAGCAGTTCCGACAGGGTTGGGGTGTATTATGACACTGAAGCTTTCTTT. Protein sequence: CASSSDRVGVYYDTEAFF. The rearrangement links TRBV28 to TRBJ1-1; 7 nucleotides align to TRBD1. V shed 4 bases and J 3 bases; nucleotides not matched to a gene: 17. The CDR3 covers 18 residues. Per germline, CDR1 MDHEN and CDR2 SYDVKM.

The chain links TRBV7-3 to TRBJ2-1; 10 positions agree with TRBD2. The CDR3 extends over 15 amino acids. Germline CDR1 is SGHTA and CDR2 is FQGTGA. Germline trimming cut 1 base from V and 7 bases from J; bases unmatched to any gene: 4. The CDR3 loop reads CASSLRLAGKNEQFF. Here the CDR3 DNA reads TGTGCCAGCAGCTTAAGACTAGCGGGTAAGAATGAGCAGTTCTTC.

The chain uses TRBV4-2 and TRBJ2-5; D unresolved. The germline CDR1 and CDR2 sequences are LGHNA and YNFKEQ. The CDR3 loop spans 13 amino acids. Trimming removed 4 bases at V and 3 bases at J, with 9 bases between. Here the CDR3 DNA reads TGTGCCAGCAGCCCCAGCCTAGAAGAGACCCAGTACTTC. Its protein is CASSPSLEETQYF.

This chain links TRBV15 with TRBJ2-1; D is unclear. The ends were cut back, 1 base at V and 8 bases at J, with 6 bases in the middle. CDR3 length: 12 residues. Germline V gene data show CDR1 as LNHNV and CDR2 as YYDKDF (reference sequence). CDR3 sequence: CATSRGRDEQFF. Here the CDR3 DNA reads TGTGCCACCAGCAGAGGAAGAGATGAGCAGTTCTTC.

The chain uses TRBV2 and TRBJ2-7, with 9 bases identical to TRBD2. Germline CDR1 reads SNHLY; CDR2 reads FYNNEI. V shed 3 bases, J shed 1 base, and the junction held 4 bases outside the gene matches. The CDR3 length is 15 residues. The CDR3 bases are TGTGCCAGCAGTGAGACTAGCGGTTATTCCTACGAGCAGTACTTC. Translation gives CASSETSGYSYEQYF.

This chain joins TRBV6-6 and TRBJ2-1; 10 nucleotides align to TRBD2. The trim removed 4 bases at V and 3 bases at J, leaving 3 bases unmatched. This CDR3 is 15 amino acids long. Germline assignment: CDR1 MNHNY and CDR2 SVGAGI (reference sequence). The chain's CDR3 is CASSSSGSDYNEQFF. The CDR3 nucleotides are TGTGCCAGCAGTTCTAGCGGGAGCGACTACAATGAGCAGTTCTTC.

The rearrangement links TRBV5-1 to TRBJ2-7, with 9 bases lining up with TRBD1. Trimming at V came to 6 bases and at J to 3 bases, leaving 7 bases not matched to a gene. The CDR3 has 14 amino acids. CDR1 and CDR2 from the germline V gene are SGHRS and YFSETQ. CDR3 nucleotide sequence: TGCGCCAGCAACCCCCGGGACAGGGACTACGAGCAGTACTTC. Translation: CASNPRDRDYEQYF. The whole variable domain, filled in from reference TRBV5-1 and TRBJ2-7, reads KAGVTQTPRYLIKTRGQQVTLSCSPISGHRSVSWYQQTPGQGLQFLFEYFSETQRNKGNFPGRFSGRQFSNSRSEMNVSTLELGDSALYLCASNPRDRDYEQYFGPGTRLTVT.

V usage is TRBV29-1 and J usage is TRBJ2-5; tentatively, D is TRBD1 (5 bases). The V gene's germline CDR1 is SQVTM and CDR2 ANQGSEA. The CDR3 totals 12 residues. CDR3 bases: TGCACCGCTCTGGGGCGGCAAGAGACCCAGTACTTC. Protein product: CTALGRQETQYF.